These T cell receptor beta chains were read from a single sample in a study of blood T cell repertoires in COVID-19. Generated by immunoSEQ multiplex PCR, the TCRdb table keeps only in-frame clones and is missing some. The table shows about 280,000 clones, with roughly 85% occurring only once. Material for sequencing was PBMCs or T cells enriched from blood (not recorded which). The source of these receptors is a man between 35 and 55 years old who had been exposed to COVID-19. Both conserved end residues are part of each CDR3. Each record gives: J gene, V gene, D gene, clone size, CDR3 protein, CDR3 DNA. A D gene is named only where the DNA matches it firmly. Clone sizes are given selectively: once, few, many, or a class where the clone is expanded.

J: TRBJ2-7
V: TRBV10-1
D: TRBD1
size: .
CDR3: CASSEPGQGIDEQYF
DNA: TGCGCCAGCAGCGAACCGGGACAGGGTATAGACGAGCAGTACTTC

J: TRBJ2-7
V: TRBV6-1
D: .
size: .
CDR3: CASSEAVRLAVIF
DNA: TGTGCCAGCAGTGAAGCGGTTCGTCTAGCTGTTATCTTC

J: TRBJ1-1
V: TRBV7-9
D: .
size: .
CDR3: CASSRAGGPGNTEAFF
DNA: TGTGCCAGCAGCCGGGCGGGAGGTCCGGGGAACACTGAAGCTTTCTTT

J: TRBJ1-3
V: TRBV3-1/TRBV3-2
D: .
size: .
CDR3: CASSQVWGAGNTIYF
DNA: TGTGCCAGCAGCCAAGTGTGGGGGGCTGGAAACACCATATATTTT

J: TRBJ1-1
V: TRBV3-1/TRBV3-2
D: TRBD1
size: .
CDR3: CASSRGQGVWYTEAFF
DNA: TGTGCCAGCAGCCGTGGACAGGGAGTTTGGTACACTGAAGCTTTCTTT

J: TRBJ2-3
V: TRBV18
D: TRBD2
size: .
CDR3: CASSPARGRTSGNTDTQYF
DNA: TGTGCCAGCTCACCAGCCAGGGGGCGGACTAGCGGAAACACAGATACGCAGTATTTT

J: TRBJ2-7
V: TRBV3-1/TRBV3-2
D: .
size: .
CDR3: CASSPGATYEQYF
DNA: TGTGCCAGCAGCCCAGGGGCTACCTACGAGCAGTACTTC

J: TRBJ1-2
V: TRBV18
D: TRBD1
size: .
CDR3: CASSPDRAGGYTF
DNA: TGTGCCAGCTCACCGGACAGGGCCGGTGGCTACACCTTC

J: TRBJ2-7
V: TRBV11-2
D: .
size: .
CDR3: CASRGSGSYEQYF
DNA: TGTGCCAGCAGGGGTAGCGGAAGCTACGAGCAGTACTTC

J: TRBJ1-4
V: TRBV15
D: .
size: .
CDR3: CATSRQGSEKLFF
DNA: TGTGCCACCAGCAGACAGGGGAGTGAAAAACTGTTTTTT

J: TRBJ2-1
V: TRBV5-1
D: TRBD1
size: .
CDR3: CASSTGQGMYNEQFF
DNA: TGCGCCAGCAGCACGGGACAGGGGATGTACAATGAGCAGTTCTTC

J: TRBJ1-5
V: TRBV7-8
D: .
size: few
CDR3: CASSGGQFSNQPQHF
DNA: TGTGCCAGCAGCGGTGGACAGTTTAGCAATCAGCCCCAGCATTTT

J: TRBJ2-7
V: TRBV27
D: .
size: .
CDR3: CASSHQYEQYF
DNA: TGTGCCAGCAGTCATCAATACGAGCAGTACTTC

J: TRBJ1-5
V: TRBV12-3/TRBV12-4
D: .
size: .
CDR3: CASGAQYQPQHF
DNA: TGTGCCAGTGGGGCTCAGTACCAGCCCCAGCATTTT

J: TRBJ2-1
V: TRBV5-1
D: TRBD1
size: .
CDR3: CASSPGQELSNFGPNEQFF
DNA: TGCGCCAGCAGCCCGGGACAGGAGCTATCCAATTTCGGGCCCAATGAGCAGTTCTTC

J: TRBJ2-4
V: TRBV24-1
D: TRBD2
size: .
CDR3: CATSGRDKNIQYF
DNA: TGTGCCACCAGCGGGAGGGACAAAAACATTCAGTACTTC

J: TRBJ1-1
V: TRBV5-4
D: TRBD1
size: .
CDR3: CASSLRGQDTEAFF
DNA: TGTGCCAGCAGCCTCAGGGGGCAGGACACTGAAGCTTTCTTT

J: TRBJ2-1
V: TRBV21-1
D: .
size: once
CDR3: CEICRVLEQIF
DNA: TGTGAGATATGTCGGGTTCTGGAGCAGATCTTC

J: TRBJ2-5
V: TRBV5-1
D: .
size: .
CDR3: CASSPTVGETQYF
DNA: TGCGCCAGCAGCCCAACCGTCGGGGAGACCCAGTACTTC

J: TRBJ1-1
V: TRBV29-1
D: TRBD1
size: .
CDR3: CSVEKDRGYTEAFF
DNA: TGCAGCGTTGAGAAGGACAGGGGATACACTGAAGCTTTCTTT

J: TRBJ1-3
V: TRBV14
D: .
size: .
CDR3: CASSAGTWGTIYF
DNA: TGTGCCAGCAGCGCCGGGACATGGGGCACCATATATTTT

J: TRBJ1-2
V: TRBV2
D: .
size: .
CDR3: CASGQDYGYTF
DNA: TGTGCCAGCGGCCAGGACTATGGCTACACCTTC

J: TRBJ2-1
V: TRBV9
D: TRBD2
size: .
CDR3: CASSAVAGVAGEQFF
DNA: TGTGCCAGCAGCGCCGTAGCGGGAGTGGCGGGCGAGCAGTTCTTC

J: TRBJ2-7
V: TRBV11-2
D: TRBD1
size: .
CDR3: CASSLQGTDPYEQYF
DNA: TGTGCCAGCAGCTTACAAGGGACAGACCCCTACGAGCAGTACTTC

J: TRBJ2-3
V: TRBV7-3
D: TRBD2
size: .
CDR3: CASSFPSGSRTDTQYF
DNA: TGTGCCAGCAGCTTCCCTAGCGGGAGTAGAACAGATACGCAGTATTTT

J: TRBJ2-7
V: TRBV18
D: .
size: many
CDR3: CASSPGRPSYEQYF
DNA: TGTGCCAGCTCACCAGGGAGGCCCTCCTACGAGCAGTACTTC

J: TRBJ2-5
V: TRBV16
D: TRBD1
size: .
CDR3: CASSLRQGATETQYF
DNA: TGTGCCAGCAGCCTCCGACAGGGGGCGACAGAGACCCAGTACTTC

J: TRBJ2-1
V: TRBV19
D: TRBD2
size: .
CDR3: CASSPGLAGVAGNEQFF
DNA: TGTGCCAGTAGTCCGGGACTAGCGGGGGTAGCTGGCAATGAGCAGTTCTTC

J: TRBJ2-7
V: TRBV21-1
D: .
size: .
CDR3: CASSKKGSSSGSSAYEQYF
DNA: TGTGCCAGCAGCAAGAAGGGGTCCTCTAGCGGGAGCAGCGCCTACGAGCAGTACTTC

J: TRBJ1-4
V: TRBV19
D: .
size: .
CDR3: CASRQAGSRTNEKLFF
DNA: TGTGCCAGTAGGCAGGCAGGGTCCCGAACTAATGAAAAACTGTTTTTT

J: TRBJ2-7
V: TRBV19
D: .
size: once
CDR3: CATKDSYEQYF
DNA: TGTGCCACCAAAGACAGCTACGAGCAGTACTTC

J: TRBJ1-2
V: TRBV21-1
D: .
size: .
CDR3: CASSTLDRALRLYGYTF
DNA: TGTGCCAGCAGCACCCTGGACAGGGCCCTCCGGCTTTATGGCTACACCTTC

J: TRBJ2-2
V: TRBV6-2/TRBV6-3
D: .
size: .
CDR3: CASSPTRSVNTGELFF
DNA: TGTGCCAGCAGCCCTACGCGCAGCGTGAACACCGGGGAGCTGTTTTTT

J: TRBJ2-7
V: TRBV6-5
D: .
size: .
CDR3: CASNTLGSSYEQYF
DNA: TGTGCCAGCAACACCCTAGGCAGCTCCTACGAGCAGTACTTC

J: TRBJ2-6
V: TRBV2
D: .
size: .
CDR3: CATPKGTGYSGANVLTF
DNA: TGTGCTACCCCCAAAGGAACAGGTTACTCTGGGGCCAACGTCCTGACTTTC

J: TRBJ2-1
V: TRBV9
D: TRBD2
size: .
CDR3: CASSVVGGTSGSNEQFF
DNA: TGTGCCAGCAGCGTAGTTGGGGGGACTAGCGGGAGTAACGAGCAGTTCTTC

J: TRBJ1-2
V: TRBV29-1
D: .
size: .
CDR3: CSATDRYYGYTF
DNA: TGCAGCGCCACGGACAGATACTATGGCTACACCTTC

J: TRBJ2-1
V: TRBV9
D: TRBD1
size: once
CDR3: CASSGRQGREDEQFF
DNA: TGTGCCAGCAGCGGGCGACAGGGTAGGGAAGATGAGCAGTTCTTC

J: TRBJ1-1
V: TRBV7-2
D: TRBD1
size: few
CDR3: CASSYLGTGNTEAFF
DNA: TGTGCCAGCAGCTACTTGGGGACAGGGAACACTGAAGCTTTCTTT

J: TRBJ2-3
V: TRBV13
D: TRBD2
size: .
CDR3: CASSAPTWGGRMDTQYF
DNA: TGTGCCAGCAGCGCTCCTACTTGGGGCGGGAGGATGGATACGCAGTATTTT

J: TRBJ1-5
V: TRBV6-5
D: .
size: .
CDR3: CASRSINQPQHF
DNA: TGTGCCAGCAGGTCAATTAATCAGCCCCAGCATTTT

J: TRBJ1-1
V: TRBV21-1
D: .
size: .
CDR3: CASSKGPGGGVNTEAFF
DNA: TGTGCCAGCAGCAAAGGGCCTGGAGGGGGGGTGAACACTGAAGCTTTCTTT

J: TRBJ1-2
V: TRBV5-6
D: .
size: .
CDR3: CASSLTFSGGYTF
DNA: TGTGCCAGCAGCCTGACCTTTTCGGGGGGCTACACCTTC